This T cell receptor beta chain was observed in a study of cytomegalovirus exposure and HLA in healthy donors. Study-wide context: Out of around 360 genotyped donors, about 80% belonged to the Caucasian-associated ancestry cluster. Overall study results and limits: Most TCR sequences were uncommon, yet certain public TCRs appeared in many donors. 87-base-pair reads could not separate some V segments, including TRBV6-2 and TRBV6-3.

60 Vbeta and 13 Jbeta primers were used in PCR. Sequencing was performed with immunoSEQ multiplex PCR; in TCRdb, only in-frame clones are kept and a portion is missing. The data contain 98,000 or so clones, 75% to 80% of them singletons. V dropped 6 bases and J dropped 6 bases, with 21 bases sitting between them. This CDR3 has 14 amino acids. Germline V CDR1 and CDR2: SQVTM, ANQGSEA. In regard to this clone: No antigen is known for it.

This receptor was identified in a man aged 60 to 75 in good health and CMV-seropositive. The sequencing input was PBMCs. The chain carries TRBV29-1 and TRBJ2-7; D gene ambiguous. CDR3 amino acids: CSVTLRGGFGEQYF. The CDR3 nucleotides read TGCAGCGTCACATTGAGAGGTGGGTTCGGCGAGCAGTACTTC.